The 14 T cell receptor beta chains listed next were all sequenced from one sample in a study of PD-L1 blockade in urothelial cancer. The table came from immunoSEQ multiplex PCR; TCRdb's copy has only in-frame clones and leaves some out. The sample lists more than 55,000 clones; more than 80% were seen once. The sample's time point: pretreatment peripheral blood. This sample comprised PBMCs, obtained around atezolizumab (anti-PD-L1) treatment. These receptors all stem from a man aged 65-85 years with urothelial cancer.

The chain has TRBV5-1 and TRBJ1-2; D possibly corresponds to TRBD1 (6 bases). Deletions cut 4 bases from V and 0 bases from J, with 13 bases between. Germline CDR1 SGHRS, CDR2 YFSETQ. The CDR3 runs 15 residues. CDR3 protein: CASSQLQGSNYGYTF. CDR3 bases: TGCGCCAGCAGCCAACTACAGGGATCTAACTATGGCTACACCTTC.

This clone has only one observation. V and J are TRBV7-9 and TRBJ2-7, with TRBD2 matching over 7 bases. Germline CDR1 reads SEHNR; CDR2 reads FQNEAQ (reference sequence). The length of the CDR3 is 15 residues. V was pared by 4 bases and J by 3 bases, with 9 bases of the junction left unmatched. CDR3 residues: CASSSTRGSYYEQYF. Written as DNA, the CDR3 is TGTGCCAGCAGCTCCACTCGCGGGAGCTACTACGAGCAGTACTTC.

This chain joins TRBV10-3 and TRBJ2-5; 10 nucleotides align to TRBD2. The CDR3 extends over 15 amino acids. The germline gives CDR1 ENHRY, CDR2 SYGVKD. V lost 3 bases to trimming and J lost 4 bases; unmatched junction nucleotides: 5. The CDR3 coding sequence is TGTGCCATCAGTGATCCAGCGGGGGGGAGAGAGACCCAGTACTTC. This codes for CAISDPAGGRETQYF.

The chain uses TRBV2 and TRBJ1-2; 7 bases align to TRBD1. Germline trimming cut 10 bases from V and 4 bases from J; bases unmatched to any gene: 9. The CDR3 is 13 residues long. CDR1 and CDR2 from the germline V gene are SNHLY and FYNNEI. The chain's CDR3 is CATDEGDSYGYTF. For the CDR3, the DNA is TGTGCCACCGATGAGGGGGACAGCTATGGCTACACCTTC.

CDR3 loop: CSVLGLANTGELFF. Here the CDR3 DNA reads TGCAGCGTTCTGGGACTAGCAAACACCGGGGAGCTGTTTTTT. V and J are TRBV29-1 and TRBJ2-2; 9 bases map to TRBD2. The CDR3 sequence is 14 residues long. V shed 5 bases and J 2 bases; nucleotides not matched to a gene: 3. CDR1 is SQVTM, CDR2 ANQGSEA, per germline.

This chain connects TRBV18 to TRBJ1-2, with D hard to call. V lost 3 bases to trimming and J lost 0 bases, with 11 bases between them. The CDR3 runs 15 residues. Germline V CDR1 and CDR2: KGHSH, LQKENI. CDR3 residues: CASSPVQISNYGYTF. The DNA of the CDR3 is TGTGCCAGCTCACCCGTACAGATCTCTAACTATGGCTACACCTTC.

This clone was seen once. The rearrangement uses TRBV27 and TRBJ2-7; no reliable D call. Germline lookup yields CDR1 MNHEY and CDR2 SMNVEV (reference sequence). The ends were cut back, 2 bases at V and 4 bases at J, with 9 bases in the middle. CDR3 size: 13 residues. The CDR3, as DNA: TGTGCCAGCAGTTTAAGTGACAATTACGAGCAGTACTTC. It specifies CASSLSDNYEQYF.

The chain employs TRBV19 and TRBJ1-2; TRBD1 matches at 9 bases. Trimming removed 7 bases from V and 6 bases from J; junction bases left unmatched: 9. CDR1 and CDR2 (germline): LNHDA, SQIVND (reference sequence). This CDR3 region has 14 residues. This CDR3 reads CASTSNRDRDGYTF. The CDR3 DNA is TGTGCCAGTACCTCAAACCGGGACAGGGATGGCTACACCTTC.

The chain links TRBV27 to TRBJ2-1; 10 bases are shared with TRBD2. V dropped 2 bases and J dropped 8; count of bases not matched to a gene: 9. The CDR3 extends over 16 amino acids. Germline CDR1 is MNHEY and CDR2 is SMNVEV (reference sequence). The CDR3 DNA is TGTGCCAGCAGTTTAGGTGCGTACGGGACTAGCGATGAGCAGTTCTTC. It yields the protein CASSLGAYGTSDEQFF.

The J gene is TRBJ1-6, the V gene TRBV27; D may be TRBD1 (6 bases). CDR3 length: 15 amino acids. The germline gives CDR1 MNHEY, CDR2 SMNVEV (reference sequence). The V and J ends lost 6 bases and 3 bases respectively, with 12 bases between them. The CDR3 nucleotides read TGTGCCAGCAGGCCCAGGGGTCACTATAATTCACCCCTCCACTTT. It is translated as CASRPRGHYNSPLHF.

A few counts support this clone. V gene TRBV11-2 combines with J gene TRBJ2-7, with D perhaps TRBD1 (6 bases). CDR3 size: 12 residues. Germline V gene sequence: CDR1 SGHAT, CDR2 FQNNGV. V was cut by 5 bases and J by 4 bases, with 9 bases left in between. The CDR3 loop is CASSAGVYEQYF. As DNA, the CDR3 is TGTGCCAGCAGCGCAGGGGTATACGAGCAGTACTTC.

This clone occurred a few times. V gene TRBV6-5 combines with J gene TRBJ1-5; D gene unclear. Trimming shortened V by 0 bases and J by 6 bases, and 6 bases separated the two germline ends. CDR3 size: 13 residues. Germline loops: CDR1 MNHEY, CDR2 SVGAGI. In DNA, the CDR3 is TGTGCCAGCAGTTACTCCCTTCGTCAGCCCCAGCATTTT. Translated: CASSYSLRQPQHF.

The chain couples TRBV11-3 to TRBJ2-3; TRBD2 matches at 10 bases. CDR3 length equals 19 residues. V was clipped by 5 bases and J by 3 bases; unmatched bases: 17. CDR1 and CDR2 from the germline V gene are SGHNT and YENEEA. CDR3 sequence (DNA): TGTGCCAGCAGCCCACGGGGAGGTGGGGTAGCGGGAGGTACAGATACGCAGTATTTT. This codes for CASSPRGGGVAGGTDTQYF.

The rearrangement joins TRBV28 to TRBJ1-2, with D possibly matching TRBD1 (6 bases). The length of the CDR3 is 13 residues. Germline-derived CDR1 and CDR2 are MDHEN and SYDVKM. The germline V and J ends were trimmed by 2 bases and 2 bases, with 6 bases remaining between them. CDR3 DNA sequence: TGTGCCAGCAGTTTAGGACAGAACTATGGCTACACCTTC. It specifies CASSLGQNYGYTF.